This T cell receptor beta chain is from a study of CD8+ T cells in alopecia areata. Findings and caveats of the study: Clonality was higher in lesional than normal scalp, especially in alopecia totalis/universalis.

Extraction and reverse transcription of RNA yielded cDNA as the sequencing template. Assay: immunoSEQ multiplex PCR; the TCRdb copy retains only in-frame clones and omits some. Of 90,000 to 150,000 clones in the sample, around two fifths are singletons; the top ten hold 2.5% to 3.5%. With respect to this clone: The antigen is unknown.

The sequencing sample was made of CD4+ T cells sorted from blood. The TCR sequence derives from a human donor with alopecia areata.

The CDR3 nucleotides read TGTGCCAATCCCCTACTCTCGGGAAAAGTCGCCCAGTACTTC. Its translation: CANPLLSGKVAQYF. The genes are TRBV19 and TRBJ2-5; D is possibly TRBD2 (5 bases). This CDR3 spans 14 amino acids. CDR1 and CDR2 (germline): LNHDA, SQIVND (reference sequence). V was pared by 10 bases and J by 9 bases, with 24 bases between.